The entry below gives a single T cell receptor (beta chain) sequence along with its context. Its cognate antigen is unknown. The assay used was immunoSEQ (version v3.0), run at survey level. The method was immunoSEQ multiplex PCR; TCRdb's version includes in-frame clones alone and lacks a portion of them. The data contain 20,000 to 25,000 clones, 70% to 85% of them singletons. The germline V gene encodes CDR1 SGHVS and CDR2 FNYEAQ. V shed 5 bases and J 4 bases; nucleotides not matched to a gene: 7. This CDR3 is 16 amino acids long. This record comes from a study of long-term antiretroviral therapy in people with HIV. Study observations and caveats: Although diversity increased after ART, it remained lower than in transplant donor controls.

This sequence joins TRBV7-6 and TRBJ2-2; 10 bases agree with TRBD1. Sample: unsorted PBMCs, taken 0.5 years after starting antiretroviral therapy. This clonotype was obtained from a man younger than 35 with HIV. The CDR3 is CASSPRTGGSTGELFF. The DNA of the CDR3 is TGTGCCAGCAGCCCCCGGACAGGGGGTAGCACCGGGGAGCTGTTTTTT. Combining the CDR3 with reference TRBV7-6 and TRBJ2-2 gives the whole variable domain GAGVSQSPRYKVTKRGQDVALRCDPISGHVSLYWYRQALGQGPEFLTYFNYEAQQDKSGLPNDRFSAERPEGSISTLTIQRTEQRDSAMYRCASSPRTGGSTGELFFGEGSRLTVL.